This T cell receptor beta chain came from a study of identical twins. General observations from the study: Zero-insertion findings could be partly confounded by invariant cells (MAIT and iNKT cells). While abundant cord blood beta clonotypes carried fewer insertions, memory repertoires showed no such pattern.

MiXCR was run by TCRdb on the 5' RACE reads, yielding one entry per CDR3 protein. This table holds a few hundred thousand distinct CDR3 sequences, roughly 18% found once. CDR1 MNHEY and CDR2 SMNVEV come from the germline V gene (reference sequence). This CDR3 spans 17 amino acids. Trimming left V 2 bases short and J 0 bases short, with 17 bases between. Everyone who gave samples was a healthy Caucasian. This clonotype turned up a few times. Its antigen is currently unknown. The chain links TRBV27 to TRBJ2-7; perhaps TRBD1 as D (6 bases). The origin of this receptor is a man aged 45-65 years in good health. The sequencing input was naive T cells sorted from blood. CDR3 DNA: TGTGCCAGCAGTTTACGGGCCGACAGGCCGGTCTCCTACGAGCAGTACTTC. Its protein product is CASSLRADRPVSYEQYF.